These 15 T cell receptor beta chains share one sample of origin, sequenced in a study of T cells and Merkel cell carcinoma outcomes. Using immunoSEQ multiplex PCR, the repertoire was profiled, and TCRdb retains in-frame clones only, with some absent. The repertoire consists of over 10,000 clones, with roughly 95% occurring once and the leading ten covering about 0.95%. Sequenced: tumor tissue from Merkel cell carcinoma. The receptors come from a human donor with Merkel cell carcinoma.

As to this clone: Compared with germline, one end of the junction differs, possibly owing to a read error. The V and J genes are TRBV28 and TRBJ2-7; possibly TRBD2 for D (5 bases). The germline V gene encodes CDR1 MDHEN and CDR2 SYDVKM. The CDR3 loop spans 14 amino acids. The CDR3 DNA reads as TGTGCCAGCAGTTCGCGGACTGATTTCTACGAGCAGTATTTC. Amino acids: CASSSRTDFYEQYF.

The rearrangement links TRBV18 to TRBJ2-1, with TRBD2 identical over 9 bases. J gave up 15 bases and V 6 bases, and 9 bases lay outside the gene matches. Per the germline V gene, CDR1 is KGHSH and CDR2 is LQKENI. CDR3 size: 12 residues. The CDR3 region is CASSPIAGEGFF. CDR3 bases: TGTGCCAGCTCCCCTATAGCGGGAGAGGGGTTCTTC.

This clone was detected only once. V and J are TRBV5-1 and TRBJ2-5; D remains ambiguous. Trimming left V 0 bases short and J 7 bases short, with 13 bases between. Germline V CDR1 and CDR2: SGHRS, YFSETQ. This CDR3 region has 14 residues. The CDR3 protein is CASSLDRGIGTQYF. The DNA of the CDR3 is TGCGCCAGCAGCTTGGATCGTGGGATTGGGACCCAGTACTTC.

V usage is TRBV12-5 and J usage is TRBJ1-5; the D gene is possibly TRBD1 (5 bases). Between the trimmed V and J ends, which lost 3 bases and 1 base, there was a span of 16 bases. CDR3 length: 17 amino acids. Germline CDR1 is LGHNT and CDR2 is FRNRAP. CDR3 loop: CASGFSGIGASNQPQHF. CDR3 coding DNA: TGTGCTAGTGGTTTTAGCGGTATCGGGGCGAGCAATCAGCCCCAGCATTTT.

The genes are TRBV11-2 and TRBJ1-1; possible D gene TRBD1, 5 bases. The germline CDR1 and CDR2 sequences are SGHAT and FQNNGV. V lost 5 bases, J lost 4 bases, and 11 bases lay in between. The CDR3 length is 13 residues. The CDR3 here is CASSPAGGTEAFF. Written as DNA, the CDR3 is TGTGCCAGCAGCCCGGCGGGGGGCACTGAAGCTTTCTTT.

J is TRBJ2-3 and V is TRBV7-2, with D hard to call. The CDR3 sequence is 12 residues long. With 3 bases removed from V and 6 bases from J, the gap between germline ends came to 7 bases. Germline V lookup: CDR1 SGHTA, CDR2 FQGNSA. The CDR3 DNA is TGTGCCAGCAGCTTCCGCGTTGATACGCAGTATTTT. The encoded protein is CASSFRVDTQYF.

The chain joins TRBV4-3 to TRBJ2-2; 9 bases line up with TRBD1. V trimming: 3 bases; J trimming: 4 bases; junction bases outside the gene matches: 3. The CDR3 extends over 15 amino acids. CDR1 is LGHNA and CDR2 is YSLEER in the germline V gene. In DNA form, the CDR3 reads TGCGCCAGCAGCCAGGAGACAGGGGGCACCGGGGAGCTGTTTTTT. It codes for CASSQETGGTGELFF.

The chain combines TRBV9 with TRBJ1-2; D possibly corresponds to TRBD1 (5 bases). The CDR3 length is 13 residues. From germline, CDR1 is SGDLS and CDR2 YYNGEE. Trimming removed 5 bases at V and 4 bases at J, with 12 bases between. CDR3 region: CASSGGGLYGYTF. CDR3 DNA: TGTGCCAGCAGTGGGGGGGGACTCTATGGCTACACCTTC.

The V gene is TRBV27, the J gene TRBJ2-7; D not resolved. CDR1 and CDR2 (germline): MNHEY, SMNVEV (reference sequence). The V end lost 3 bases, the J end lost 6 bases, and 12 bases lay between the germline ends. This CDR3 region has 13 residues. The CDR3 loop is CASSLTGPLEQYF. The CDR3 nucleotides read TGTGCCAGCAGTTTGACGGGCCCCCTCGAGCAGTACTTC.

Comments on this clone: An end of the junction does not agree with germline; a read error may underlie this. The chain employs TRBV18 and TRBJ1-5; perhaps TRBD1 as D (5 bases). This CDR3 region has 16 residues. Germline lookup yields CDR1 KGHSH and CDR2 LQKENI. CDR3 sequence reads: CVSSPPTIGEGQPQHF. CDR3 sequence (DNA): TGTGTCAGCTCACCACCAACGATAGGGGAGGGTCAGCCCCAGCATTTT. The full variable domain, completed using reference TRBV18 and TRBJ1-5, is NAGVMQNPRHLVRRRGQEARLRCSPMKGHSHVYWYRQLPEEGLKFMVYLQKENIIDESGMPKERFSAEFPKEGPSILRIQQVVRGDSAAYFCVSSPPTIGEGQPQHFGDGTRLSIL.

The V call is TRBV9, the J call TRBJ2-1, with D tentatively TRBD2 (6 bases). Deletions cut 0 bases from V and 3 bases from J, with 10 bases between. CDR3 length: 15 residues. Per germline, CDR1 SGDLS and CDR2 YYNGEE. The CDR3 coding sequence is TGTGCCAGCAGCGTAGATAGCGGAGTCTACAATGAGCAGTTCTTC. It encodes CASSVDSGVYNEQFF.

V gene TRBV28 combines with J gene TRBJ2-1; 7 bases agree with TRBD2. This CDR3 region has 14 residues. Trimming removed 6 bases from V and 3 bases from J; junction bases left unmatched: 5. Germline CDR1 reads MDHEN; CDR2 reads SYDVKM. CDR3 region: CASSKLANYNEQFF. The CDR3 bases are TGTGCCAGCAGCAAACTAGCGAACTACAATGAGCAGTTCTTC.

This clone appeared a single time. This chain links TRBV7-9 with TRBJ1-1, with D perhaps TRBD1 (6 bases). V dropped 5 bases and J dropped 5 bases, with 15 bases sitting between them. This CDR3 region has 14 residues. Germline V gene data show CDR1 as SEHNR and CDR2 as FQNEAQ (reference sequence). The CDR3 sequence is CASSQEGVGTEAFF. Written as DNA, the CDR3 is TGTGCCAGCAGCCAAGAGGGGGTAGGGACTGAAGCTTTCTTT.

The CDR3 is CASSRDPKGISNEQFF. In nucleotides, the CDR3 is TGTGCCAGCAGCCGTGACCCGAAGGGGATATCGAATGAGCAGTTCTTC. The genes are TRBV7-8 and TRBJ2-1; a possible D gene is TRBD1 (5 bases). The length of the CDR3 is 16 residues. V was cut by 5 bases and J by 7 bases, with 21 bases left in between. The V gene's germline CDR1 is SGHVS and CDR2 FQNEAQ.

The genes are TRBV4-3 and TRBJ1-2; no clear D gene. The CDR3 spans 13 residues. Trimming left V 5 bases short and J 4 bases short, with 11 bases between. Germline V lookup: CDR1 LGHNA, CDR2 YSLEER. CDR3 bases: TGCGCCAGCAGCTCAGTGGGATCCTATGGCTACACCTTC. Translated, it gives CASSSVGSYGYTF.